What follows are 20 T cell receptor beta chains derived from one specimen sequenced in a study of early T cells in non-severe SARS-CoV-2 infection. Using its own MiXCR run on the 5' RACE reads, TCRdb lists one record per CDR3 protein. In the table there are over 30,000 distinct CDR3 sequences, 7.5% to 9% of which are singletons. Source: whole blood, taken at baseline. Receptors originate from an adult who was a healthcare worker with PCR-confirmed SARS-CoV-2 infection or an uninfected control (not recorded which).

In its sample, this clonotype was seen many times. The genes are TRBV7-2 and TRBJ2-5; D gene unclear. Germline CDR1 is SGHTA and CDR2 is FQGNSA. Deletions cut 2 bases from V and 1 base from J, with 5 bases between. This CDR3 has 13 residues. This CDR3 reads CASSLSPQETQYF. The CDR3 DNA sequence: TGTGCCAGCAGCTTATCTCCCCAAGAGACCCAGTACTTC.

This clonotype was seen a handful of times. Written as DNA, the CDR3 is TGCAGTGCTAGAGATCCGGACAGATTAAACACTGAAGCTTTCTTT. Protein sequence: CSARDPDRLNTEAFF. The rearrangement joins TRBV20-1 to TRBJ1-1; a weak D match, TRBD1 (6 bases). Trimming shortened V by 0 bases and J by 2 bases, and 13 bases separated the two germline ends. The CDR3 is 15 residues long. Germline V gives CDR1 DFQATT, CDR2 SNEGSKA (reference sequence).

This chain uses TRBV11-2 with TRBJ2-3; either TRBD1 or TRBD2 may supply D (5 bases each). V gave up 5 bases and J gave up 1 base, with 16 bases separating them. The CDR3 runs 16 residues. Germline CDR1 is SGHAT and CDR2 is FQNNGV. This CDR3 is CASSPSRWDRTDTQYF. As DNA, the CDR3 is TGTGCCAGCAGCCCCTCCCGGTGGGACCGCACAGATACGCAGTATTTT.

This clonotype has just a few counts. This chain uses TRBV25-1 with TRBJ2-3; TRBD2 might be the D (5 bases). This CDR3 has 13 residues. With 7 bases removed from V and 4 bases from J, the gap between germline ends came to 12 bases. Looked up from germline, CDR1 is MGHDK and CDR2 is SYGVNS. CDR3 nucleotides: TGTGCCAGCAATCCCGGAGGTTCAGATACGCAGTATTTT. Translating gives CASNPGGSDTQYF.

This clonotype was detected many times. The chain combines TRBV28 with TRBJ1-6; D remains ambiguous. The V end was cut by 4 bases, the J end by 10 bases, with 23 bases between. The length of the CDR3 is 17 residues. Per germline, CDR1 MDHEN and CDR2 SYDVKM. The CDR3 nucleotides are TGTGCCAGCAGTTCCCCATTTGGAGGGATATTAGGATCACCCCTCCACTTT. Protein product: CASSSPFGGILGSPLHF.

This clonotype was picked up a small number of times. In DNA form, the CDR3 reads TGTGCCAGCAGTTACAATCCGGGATACAATGAGCAGTTCTTC. It specifies CASSYNPGYNEQFF. V gene TRBV6-2 or TRBV6-3 combines with J gene TRBJ2-1; D is perhaps TRBD2 (5 bases). Germline CDR1 and CDR2: MNHEY and SVGEGT. CDR3 length equals 14 residues. Trimming shortened V by 2 bases and J by 4 bases, and 9 bases separated the two germline ends.

CDR3 coding DNA: TGTGCCAGCAGCCGGACAGGGGGATACGAGCAGTACTTC. This codes for CASSRTGGYEQYF. The chain is built from TRBV19 and TRBJ2-7; 10 bases map to TRBD1. This CDR3 comprises 13 residues. Per the germline V gene, CDR1 is LNHDA and CDR2 is SQIVND (reference sequence). Trimming removed 9 bases from V and 4 bases from J; junction bases left unmatched: 6.

This clonotype was detected many times. CDR3 sequence (DNA): TGTGCCAGCAGTGTTCGGGGGGGCACAGATACGCAGTATTTT. The encoded protein is CASSVRGGTDTQYF. The genes are TRBV6-4 and TRBJ2-3; 7 nucleotides line up with TRBD2. Germline values: CDR1 MRHNA, CDR2 SNTAGT. The V segment lost 4 bases and the J segment 1 base; nucleotides outside the gene matches: 2. The CDR3 is made up of 14 amino acids.

This clonotype is labeled as medium-sized. The genes are TRBV7-2 and TRBJ2-3, with D uncertain. Germline V gene sequence: CDR1 SGHTA, CDR2 FQGNSA. V was cut by 5 bases and J by 1 base, with 7 bases left in between. This CDR3 spans 13 amino acids. CDR3 nucleotides: TGTGCCAGCAGCAGGTCAGGCACAGATACGCAGTATTTT. It codes for CASSRSGTDTQYF.

This chain connects TRBV7-3 to TRBJ2-5; D possibly corresponds to TRBD2 (5 bases). Germline V gene sequence: CDR1 SGHTA, CDR2 FQGTGA. The CDR3 loop spans 13 amino acids. The V end was cut by 5 bases, the J end by 9 bases, with 16 bases between. CDR3 nucleotide sequence: TGTGCCAGCAGCCCAACTCGGTCGGAGGCCCAGTACTTC. Amino acid sequence: CASSPTRSEAQYF. Supplemented by reference TRBV7-3 and TRBJ2-5, the full variable domain reads GAGVSQTPSNKVTEKGKYVELRCDPISGHTALYWYRQSLGQGPEFLIYFQGTGAADDSGLPNDRFFAVRPEGSVSTLKIQRTERGDSAVYLCASSPTRSEAQYFGPGTRLLVL.

The chain couples TRBV5-6 to TRBJ1-2; no definite D call. The germline CDR1 and CDR2 sequences are SGHDT and YYEEEE. The CDR3 contains 13 residues. The V end was cut by 5 bases, the J end by 3 bases, with 11 bases between. CDR3 in amino acids: CASREGGDYGYTF. CDR3 DNA: TGTGCCAGCAGAGAAGGCGGGGACTATGGCTACACCTTC.

This clonotype was counted once. Germline is not matched at one junction end, which may reflect a read error. The chain joins TRBV12-5 to TRBJ2-7; D might be TRBD2 (6 bases). This CDR3 is 14 amino acids long. Germline values: CDR1 LGHNT, CDR2 FRNRAP. CDR3 sequence: CASGLEGSDYEQYF. In DNA, the CDR3 is TGTGCTAGTGGTTTGGAAGGGTCGGACTACGAGCAGTACTTT.

This clonotype was seen a few times. The chain has TRBV6-1 and TRBJ1-1; tentatively, D is TRBD1 (5 bases). Trimming removed 6 bases at V and 4 bases at J, with 15 bases between. This CDR3 has 14 residues. Per the germline V gene, CDR1 is MNHNS and CDR2 is SASEGT. In DNA, the CDR3 is TGTGCCAGCAGCGGGATAAGCGGGGGCACTGAAGCTTTCTTT. Protein sequence: CASSGISGGTEAFF.

The table lists this clonotype with a few counts. The CDR3 reads CASSFIPANTEAFF. Here the CDR3 DNA reads TGTGCCAGCAGCTTCATCCCGGCGAACACTGAAGCTTTCTTT. This chain uses TRBV7-2 with TRBJ1-1, with D unresolved. Germline CDR1 is SGHTA and CDR2 is FQGNSA. V was trimmed by 3 bases and J by 1 base, leaving 9 bases between them. This CDR3 comprises 14 residues.

This clonotype was counted many times. The chain has TRBV7-9 and TRBJ2-6; D is unresolved. The CDR3 loop spans 13 amino acids. The germline CDR1 and CDR2 sequences are SEHNR and FQNEAQ (reference sequence). With 7 bases removed from V and 4 bases from J, the gap between germline ends came to 8 bases. CDR3 region: CASTPLGANVLTF. In nucleotides, the CDR3 is TGTGCCAGCACCCCCCTAGGGGCCAACGTCCTGACTTTC. Based on the CDR3 plus reference TRBV7-9 and TRBJ2-6, the full variable domain is DTGVSQNPRHKITKRGQNVTFRCDPISEHNRLYWYRQTLGQGPEFLTYFQNEAQLEKSRLLSDRFSAERPKGSFSTLEIQRTEQGDSAMYLCASTPLGANVLTFGAGSRLTVL.

This clonotype was counted at least ten times. The genes are TRBV2 and TRBJ2-3; D uncertain. The V gene lost 4 bases and the J gene lost 7 bases, with 9 bases spanning the gap. The CDR3 consists of 12 residues. Germline CDR1 SNHLY, CDR2 FYNNEI. The CDR3 loop is CASSGEGNTQYF. As DNA, the CDR3 is TGTGCCAGCAGTGGGGAAGGGAATACGCAGTATTTT.

This clonotype was detected many times. The chain is built from TRBV27 and TRBJ2-7; TRBD2 aligns across 12 bases. V was pared by 9 bases and J by 3 bases, with 3 bases of the junction left unmatched. Germline CDR1 MNHEY, CDR2 SMNVEV (reference sequence). This CDR3 has 13 residues. The CDR3 here is CASRTSGDYEQYF. Written as DNA, the CDR3 is TGTGCCAGTCGGACTAGCGGGGACTACGAGCAGTACTTC.

This clonotype was observed at least ten times. This chain uses TRBV12-3 or TRBV12-4 with TRBJ2-2; no definite D call. Trimming left V 7 bases short and J 4 bases short, with 22 bases between. CDR3 length: 17 residues. CDR3 nucleotides: TGTGCCAGCACGGGCAGCCCCAGTCTGGCTGGCACCGGGGAGCTGTTTTTT. The encoded protein is CASTGSPSLAGTGELFF.

This clonotype was seen a few times. The chain recombines TRBV4-1 with TRBJ1-6, with no clear D. This CDR3 region has 13 residues. V was pared by 0 bases and J by 11 bases, with 8 bases between. CDR1 MGHRA and CDR2 YSYEKL come from the germline V gene. In DNA, the CDR3 is TGCGCCAGCAGCCAAGATAGGTCACCACCCCTCCACTTT. Translation: CASSQDRSPPLHF.

The DNA of the CDR3 is TGCGCCAGCCTGGACAGGGAGGGGGGGGAGCTGTTTTTT. Translated: CASLDREGGELFF. The J gene is TRBJ2-2, the V gene TRBV10-2; D perhaps matches TRBD1 (8 bases). The CDR3 runs to 13 residues. V was cut by 8 bases and J by 8 bases, with 15 bases left in between. Germline V gives CDR1 WSHSY, CDR2 SAAADI.